These T cell receptor beta chains were read from a single sample in a study of cytomegalovirus exposure and HLA in healthy donors. The method was immunoSEQ multiplex PCR; TCRdb's version includes in-frame clones alone and lacks a portion of them. In the table there are roughly 220,000 clones, more than 60% of which are singletons. The specimen was PBMCs. The receptors here all came from a man aged 50 or older in good health and CMV-seronegative. The CDR3 runs from the conserved cysteine through the conserved F or W. The D gene is left open where the match is weak. Rows may omit the clone size; those that give it use once, few, many or a size class.

J: TRBJ1-4; size: .; V: TRBV7-2; D: .; CDR3: CASSSKLATNEKLFF; DNA: TGTGCCAGCAGCTCCAAACTTGCAACTAATGAAAAACTGTTTTTT
J: TRBJ2-1; size: .; V: TRBV7-2; D: .; CDR3: CASSHSGASYNEQFF; DNA: TGTGCCAGCAGCCACAGCGGAGCTTCCTACAATGAGCAGTTCTTC
J: TRBJ2-5; size: .; V: TRBV6-1; D: .; CDR3: CASSVTLARQETQYF; DNA: TGTGCCAGCAGTGTAACCCTGGCTAGGCAAGAGACCCAGTACTTC
J: TRBJ2-7; size: .; V: TRBV11-2; D: .; CDR3: CASSPPTFRSSYEQYF; DNA: TGTGCCAGCAGCCCCCCCACTTTTCGGAGCTCCTACGAGCAGTACTTC
J: TRBJ2-1; size: .; V: TRBV25-1; D: .; CDR3: CASSTPSSYNEQFF; DNA: TGTGCCAGCAGCACGCCGAGCTCCTACAATGAGCAGTTCTTC
J: TRBJ1-2; size: few; V: TRBV28; D: .; CDR3: CATSQNYGYTF; DNA: TGTGCCACCTCACAGAACTATGGCTACACCTTC
J: TRBJ2-3; size: once; V: TRBV27; D: .; CDR3: CASSPNIGNTRDTQYF; DNA: TGTGCCAGCAGTCCAAACATCGGGAACACACGAGATACGCAGTATTTT
J: TRBJ2-2; size: .; V: TRBV5-1; D: .; CDR3: CASSLFAAGELFF; DNA: TGCGCCAGCAGCTTGTTCGCAGCCGGGGAGCTGTTTTTT
J: TRBJ2-3; size: few; V: TRBV30; D: .; CDR3: CAWSGGGGFFTDTQYF; DNA: TGTGCCTGGAGTGGAGGTGGGGGGTTCTTCACAGATACGCAGTATTTT
J: TRBJ2-5; size: .; V: TRBV7-7; D: .; CDR3: CASSFGGGQETQYF; DNA: TGTGCTAGCAGCTTCGGGGGAGGCCAAGAGACCCAGTACTTC
J: TRBJ1-1; size: .; V: TRBV28; D: .; CDR3: CASSFPPGRTEAFF; DNA: TGTGCCAGCAGTTTCCCGCCAGGGCGCACTGAAGCTTTCTTT
J: TRBJ2-7; size: once; V: TRBV2; D: TRBD2; CDR3: CASTTGLAGIYEQYF; DNA: TGTGCCAGCACTACAGGACTAGCGGGAATCTACGAGCAGTACTTC
J: TRBJ1-2; size: .; V: TRBV7-2; D: .; CDR3: CASSSRVTQPYDGYTF; DNA: TGTGCCAGCAGCTCCAGGGTTACTCAACCGTACGATGGCTACACCTTC
J: TRBJ2-3; size: .; V: TRBV6-1; D: TRBD1; CDR3: CASSERQGGTDTQYF; DNA: TGTGCCAGCAGTGAAAGGCAGGGGGGCACAGATACGCAGTATTTT
J: TRBJ2-1; size: .; V: TRBV11-3; D: .; CDR3: CASSLAVGLNSNEQFF; DNA: TGTGCCAGCAGCTTAGCTGTCGGGTTGAATAGCAATGAGCAGTTCTTC
J: TRBJ2-5; size: once; V: TRBV5-1; D: TRBD2; CDR3: CASSLPSGRGEETQYF; DNA: TGCGCCAGCAGCTTGCCTAGCGGGAGGGGGGAAGAGACCCAGTACTTC
J: TRBJ1-5; size: .; V: TRBV18; D: .; CDR3: CASSSGMLQPQHF; DNA: TGTGCCAGCTCATCAGGGATGTTGCAGCCCCAGCATTTT
J: TRBJ2-3; size: .; V: TRBV10-2; D: TRBD2; CDR3: CASSELGEGLLTDTQYF; DNA: TGCGCCAGCAGTGAGTTGGGGGAGGGCTTACTCACAGATACGCAGTATTTT
J: TRBJ2-7; size: once; V: TRBV10-2; D: TRBD2; CDR3: CASSVPSGRLAGEQYF; DNA: TGCGCCAGCAGTGTACCTAGCGGGAGGCTCGCAGGGGAGCAGTACTTC
J: TRBJ1-2; size: .; V: TRBV19; D: TRBD1; CDR3: CASSAGTGYGYTF; DNA: TGTGCCAGTAGCGCCGGGACAGGCTATGGCTACACCTTC
J: TRBJ2-7; size: .; V: TRBV28; D: TRBD2; CDR3: CATFSTSGISYEQYF; DNA: TGTGCCACCTTCTCGACTAGCGGGATTTCCTACGAGCAGTACTTC
J: TRBJ1-2; size: .; V: TRBV5-1; D: .; CDR3: CASRSETDYGYTF; DNA: TGCGCCAGCAGATCGGAAACAGACTATGGCTACACCTTC
J: TRBJ1-2; size: .; V: TRBV10-3; D: TRBD1; CDR3: CAISAGGQGYGYTF; DNA: TGTGCCATCAGTGCAGGAGGACAGGGGTATGGCTACACCTTC
J: TRBJ2-3; size: .; V: TRBV29-1; D: TRBD2; CDR3: CSVEDQELAGGPVTQYF; DNA: TGCAGCGTTGAAGATCAAGAACTAGCGGGAGGGCCCGTTACGCAGTATTTT
J: TRBJ2-3; size: few; V: TRBV30; D: TRBD2; CDR3: CAWSITSGSTDTQYF; DNA: TGTGCCTGGAGCATAACTAGCGGGAGCACAGATACGCAGTATTTT
J: TRBJ2-3; size: few; V: TRBV15; D: .; CDR3: CATSRERRTTDTQYF; DNA: TGTGCCACCAGCAGAGAGAGAAGAACCACAGATACGCAGTATTTT
J: TRBJ2-7; size: .; V: TRBV6-5; D: TRBD1; CDR3: CASSAYGQGAYEQYF; DNA: TGTGCCAGCAGTGCCTACGGACAGGGGGCGTACGAGCAGTACTTC
J: TRBJ2-2; size: .; V: TRBV9; D: TRBD2; CDR3: CASSENSGANTGELFF; DNA: TGTGCCAGCAGCGAAAACAGCGGGGCTAACACCGGGGAGCTGTTTTTT
J: TRBJ2-7; size: .; V: TRBV30; D: TRBD2; CDR3: CAWRLSGILGSYEQYF; DNA: TGTGCCTGGAGGTTGAGCGGGATCCTAGGGTCCTACGAGCAGTACTTC
J: TRBJ1-4; size: .; V: TRBV27; D: .; CDR3: CASSLDRLNEKLFF; DNA: TGTGCCAGCAGCCTAGACAGGCTTAATGAAAAACTGTTTTTT
J: TRBJ2-7; size: .; V: TRBV7-8; D: TRBD2; CDR3: CASSPPGRDYYEQYF; DNA: TGTGCCAGCAGCCCTCCGGGCAGGGACTATTACGAGCAGTACTTC
J: TRBJ1-3; size: .; V: TRBV30; D: .; CDR3: CAWNVLSGNTIYF; DNA: TGTGCCTGGAACGTACTCTCTGGAAACACCATATATTTT
J: TRBJ1-1; size: few; V: TRBV28; D: .; CDR3: CASAGAGARAFF; DNA: TGTGCCAGCGCCGGGGCGGGGGCGAGAGCTTTCTTT